These 18 T cell receptor beta chains were all obtained from the same sample, sequenced in a study of T cell changes during pregnancy in multiple sclerosis (dated by TCRdb to the late 2010s). The library came from the immunoSEQ multiplex PCR assay. The source is immuneACCESS, and TCRdb retained only in-frame sequences with V and J called. Part of the clones is not carried over; for the studies checked, unresolved V genes explain less than half of this, and the remainder is unexplained. A total of about 120,000 clones appear in this sample, approximately 94% of them only once. Around 6% of the sample is held by the ten biggest clonotypes. Sequences were derived from peripheral blood, sampled before pregnancy. The source is a female donor with multiple sclerosis, enrolled in a pregnancy study.

This chain links TRBV5-1 with TRBJ1-5, with D possibly being TRBD1 (5 bases). The V end was cut by 7 bases, the J end by 0 bases, with 14 bases between. The CDR3 spans 15 residues. Germline loops: CDR1 SGHRS, CDR2 YFSETQ. In DNA, the CDR3 is TGCGCCAGCTACCACTTAAGGGGTAGCAATCAGCCCCAGCATTTT. Protein product: CASYHLRGSNQPQHF.

V usage is TRBV6-5 and J usage is TRBJ1-1; 7 nucleotides line up with TRBD1. CDR1 and CDR2 from the germline V gene are MNHEY and SVGAGI. The CDR3 totals 15 residues. The ends lost 0 bases at V and 2 bases at J; junction bases unmatched: 3. The CDR3 DNA sequence: TGTGCCAGCAGTTACTCAGGACAGGCAAACACTGAAGCTTTCTTT. Its protein is CASSYSGQANTEAFF.

This clone was detected only a few times. The V gene is TRBV4-2, the J gene TRBJ1-6; no definite D call. Looked up from germline, CDR1 is LGHNA and CDR2 is YNFKEQ. The V end was cut by 0 bases, the J end by 7 bases, with 7 bases between. The CDR3 length is 14 residues. This chain's CDR3 is CASSQEFGNSPLHF. CDR3 DNA sequence: TGTGCCAGCAGCCAAGAGTTCGGGAATTCACCCCTCCACTTT.

The CDR3 bases are TGTGCCAGCAGTGAACGACAGGGTTATGATTCACCCCTCCACTTT. Residues: CASSERQGYDSPLHF. The chain links TRBV6-1 to TRBJ1-6; the match to TRBD1 covers 7 bases. J was trimmed by 8 bases and V by 2 bases; bases with no gene match: 6. The CDR3 runs 15 residues. Germline lookup yields CDR1 MNHNS and CDR2 SASEGT.

The V gene is TRBV5-1, the J gene TRBJ2-2; TRBD1 is a possible D gene (6 bases). This CDR3 region has 15 residues. With 2 bases removed from V and 5 bases from J, the gap between germline ends came to 13 bases. Germline values: CDR1 SGHRS, CDR2 YFSETQ. The CDR3 bases are TGCGCCAGCAGCTTACAGGCCACAGGGACCGGGGAGCTGTTTTTT. Translation gives CASSLQATGTGELFF.

The rearrangement joins TRBV5-1 to TRBJ2-1; weak D call: TRBD2 (6 bases). This CDR3 has 14 amino acids. Germline CDR1 is SGHRS and CDR2 is YFSETQ. Trimming pared 1 base from V and 5 bases from J, leaving 10 bases between. The CDR3 protein is CASSLSGLDNEQFF. The CDR3 DNA sequence: TGCGCCAGCAGCTTGAGCGGGTTGGACAATGAGCAGTTCTTC.

This rearrangement joins TRBV2 to TRBJ1-2; 9 bases fit TRBD1. With 6 bases clipped from V and 6 bases from J, the junction kept 11 bases outside the gene matches. The CDR3 extends over 15 amino acids. Germline V gives CDR1 SNHLY, CDR2 FYNNEI. The CDR3, as DNA: TGTGCCAGCAGGTACGGACAGGGGCCTTTTGATGGCTACACCTTC. Translating it yields CASRYGQGPFDGYTF.

The V call is TRBV7-2, the J call TRBJ2-5; 9 positions match TRBD2. The CDR3 is 15 residues long. V lost 2 bases and J lost 3; bases outside the gene matches: 4. Germline values: CDR1 SGHTA, CDR2 FQGNSA. CDR3 sequence (DNA): TGTGCCAGCAGCTTAAGTAGCGGGGGAAAAGAGACCCAGTACTTC. Its translation is CASSLSSGGKETQYF. Variable domain in full (rest from reference TRBV7-2 and TRBJ2-5): GAGVSQSPSNKVTEKGKDVELRCDPISGHTALYWYRQSLGQGLEFLIYFQGNSAPDKSGLPSDRFSAERTGGSVSTLTIQRTQQEDSAVYLCASSLSSGGKETQYFGPGTRLLVL.

The chain uses TRBV7-3 and TRBJ1-3; tentatively, D is TRBD1 (5 bases). There are 15 residues in the CDR3. Trimming removed 2 bases from V and 1 base from J, with 9 bases in between. Germline CDR1 is SGHTA and CDR2 is FQGTGA. The CDR3 sequence: CASSLGPGSGNTIYF. The CDR3 region has the DNA TGTGCCAGCAGCTTAGGGCCAGGGTCTGGAAACACCATATATTTT.

V usage is TRBV18 and J usage is TRBJ1-1; D is undetermined. Trimming took off 0 bases at V and 5 bases at J, with 10 bases between the two ends. There are 14 residues in the CDR3. The germline V gene encodes CDR1 KGHSH and CDR2 LQKENI. CDR3 nucleotides: TGTGCCAGCTCACCACCTCGGGCGGGGACTGAAGCTTTCTTT. Protein sequence: CASSPPRAGTEAFF.

The chain is built from TRBV7-2 and TRBJ2-7; TRBD1 matches 9 bases. V was clipped by 0 bases and J by 6 bases; unmatched bases: 6. Germline CDR1 reads SGHTA; CDR2 reads FQGNSA. The CDR3 runs to 15 residues. DNA of the CDR3: TGTGCCAGCAGCTTAGCAGGGACAGGGAGGACCGAGCAGTACTTC. Its translation: CASSLAGTGRTEQYF.

The genes are TRBV7-2 and TRBJ1-1; no definite D call. This CDR3 is 13 amino acids long. The germline gives CDR1 SGHTA, CDR2 FQGNSA. Trimming took off 7 bases at V and 1 base at J, with 10 bases between the two ends. The CDR3 sequence is CASTFTGNTEAFF. Here the CDR3 DNA reads TGTGCCAGCACCTTTACGGGGAACACTGAAGCTTTCTTT.

This chain joins TRBV9 and TRBJ1-2; weak D call: TRBD1 (5 bases). This CDR3 has 15 residues. Trimming cost V 2 bases and J 4 bases, with 15 bases left between them. Germline CDR1 SGDLS, CDR2 YYNGEE. CDR3 residues: CASSVEAGGVYGYTF. The CDR3 region has the DNA TGTGCCAGCAGCGTGGAGGCCGGGGGTGTCTATGGCTACACCTTC.

Concerning this clone: Additional DNA sequences in this sample encode the identical CDR3. The rearrangement joins TRBV13 to TRBJ1-4; D is ambiguous. Germline loops: CDR1 PRHDT, CDR2 FYEKMQ (reference sequence). The V end was cut by 1 base, the J end by 8 bases, with 11 bases between. The CDR3 is made up of 14 amino acids. CDR3 coding DNA: TGTGCCAGCAGCTTAGAGGGAGGAGACGAAAAACTGTTTTTT. It yields the protein CASSLEGGDEKLFF. Using reference TRBV13 and TRBJ1-4 for the parts outside the CDR3, the full variable domain is AAGVIQSPRHLIKEKRETATLKCYPIPRHDTVYWYQQGPGQDPQFLISFYEKMQSDKGSIPDRFSAQQFSDYHSELNMSSLELGDSALYFCASSLEGGDEKLFFGSGTQLSVL.

V usage is TRBV5-4 and J usage is TRBJ1-1; 8 positions match TRBD1. The trim removed 4 bases at V and 4 bases at J, leaving 6 bases unmatched. The CDR3 is made up of 14 amino acids. Germline-derived CDR1 and CDR2 are SGHNT and YYREEE (reference sequence). CDR3 sequence reads: CASSLRQGLTEAFF. For the CDR3, the DNA is TGTGCCAGCAGCCTTCGACAGGGGCTCACTGAAGCTTTCTTT. Full variable domain (outside the CDR3, taken from reference TRBV5-4 and TRBJ1-1): ETGVTQSPTHLIKTRGQQVTLRCSSQSGHNTVSWYQQALGQGPQFIFQYYREEENGRGNFPPRFSGLQFPNYSSELNVNALELDDSALYLCASSLRQGLTEAFFGQGTRLTVV.

V is TRBV14 and J is TRBJ1-1, with D possibly matching TRBD1 (5 bases). V lost 3 bases and J 1 base, leaving 9 bases between the germline ends. The CDR3 has 14 amino acids. In germline, CDR1 is SGHDN, CDR2 FVKESK. The CDR3 coding sequence is TGTGCCAGCAGCCACCTGGGGGGGAACACTGAAGCTTTCTTT. This translates into CASSHLGGNTEAFF.

The chain combines TRBV14 with TRBJ2-3, with D unclear. Germline V lookup: CDR1 SGHDN, CDR2 FVKESK. The CDR3 has 11 residues. The V and J ends lost 6 bases and 10 bases respectively, with 11 bases between them. DNA of the CDR3: TGTGCCAGCAGTGAGTTTAATGCGCAGTATTTT. Its protein product is CASSEFNAQYF.

The chain has TRBV4-1 and TRBJ2-7; 7 bases map to TRBD2. Germline CDR1 is MGHRA and CDR2 is YSYEKL. Losses at the gene ends were 0 bases for V and 4 bases for J; bases not matched to a gene: 9. CDR3 length: 16 residues. Here the CDR3 DNA reads TGCGCCAGCAGCCAAGATCCGGCGGGAGCCCGATACGAGCAGTACTTC. It yields the protein CASSQDPAGARYEQYF.